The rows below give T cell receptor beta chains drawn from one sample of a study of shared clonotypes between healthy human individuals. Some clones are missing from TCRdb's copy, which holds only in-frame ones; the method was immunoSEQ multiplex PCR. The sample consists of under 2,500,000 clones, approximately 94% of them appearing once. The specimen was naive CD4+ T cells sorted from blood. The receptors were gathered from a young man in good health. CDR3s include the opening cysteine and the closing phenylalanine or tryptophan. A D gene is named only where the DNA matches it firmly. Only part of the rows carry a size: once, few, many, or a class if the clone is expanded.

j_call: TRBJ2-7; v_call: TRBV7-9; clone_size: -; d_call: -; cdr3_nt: TGTGCCAGCAGCTTAGACAGCTCCTACGAGCAGTACTTC; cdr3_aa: CASSLDSSYEQYF
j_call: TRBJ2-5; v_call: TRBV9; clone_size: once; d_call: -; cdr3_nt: TGTGCCAGCAGCGTAGCTAGTAACGGTGGGGAGACCCAGTACTTC; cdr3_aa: CASSVASNGGETQYF
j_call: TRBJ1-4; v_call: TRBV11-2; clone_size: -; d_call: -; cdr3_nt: TGTGCCAGCAGCTTAGATATCTGGGGCGGAGCAACTAATGAAAAACTGTTTTTT; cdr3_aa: CASSLDIWGGATNEKLFF
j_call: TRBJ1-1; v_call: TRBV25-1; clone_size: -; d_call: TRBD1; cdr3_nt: TGTGCCAGCAGTCCCCAAGGGGGCGCTGAAGCTTTCTTT; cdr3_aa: CASSPQGGAEAFF
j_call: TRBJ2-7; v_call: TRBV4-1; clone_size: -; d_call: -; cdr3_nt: TGCGCCAGCAGCCAAGGAGGGATCTCCTACGAGCAGTACTTC; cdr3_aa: CASSQGGISYEQYF
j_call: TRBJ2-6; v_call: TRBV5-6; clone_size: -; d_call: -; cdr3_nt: TGTGCCAGCAGCTTCGACTTCTCTGGGGCCAACGTCCTGACTTTC; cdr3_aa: CASSFDFSGANVLTF
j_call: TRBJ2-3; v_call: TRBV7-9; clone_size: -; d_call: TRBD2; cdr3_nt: TGTGCCAGCAGCTTAGACTATCTGGGTGCGGGGGAGGGAAATACGCAGTATTTT; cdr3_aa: CASSLDYLGAGEGNTQYF
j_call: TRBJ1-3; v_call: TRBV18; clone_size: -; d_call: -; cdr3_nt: TGTGCCAGCTCGTCTGGACCCGGTATCTCTGGAAACACCATATATTTT; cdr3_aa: CASSSGPGISGNTIYF
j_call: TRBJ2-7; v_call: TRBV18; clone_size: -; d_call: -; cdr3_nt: TGTGCCAGCTCACCAAATTATGAGCAGTACTTC; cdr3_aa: CASSPNYEQYF
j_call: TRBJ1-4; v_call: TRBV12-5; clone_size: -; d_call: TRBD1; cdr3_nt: TGTGCTAGTGCCATGACAGGGTGGGAAAAACTGTTTTTT; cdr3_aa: CASAMTGWEKLFF
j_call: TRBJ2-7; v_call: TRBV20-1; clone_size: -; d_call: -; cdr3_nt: TGCAGTGCTCCACGAGACTACGAGCAGTACTTC; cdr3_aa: CSAPRDYEQYF
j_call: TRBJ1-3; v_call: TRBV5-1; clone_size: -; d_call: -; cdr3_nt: TGCGCCAGCAGCGATACAGGGTCTGGAAACACCATATATTTT; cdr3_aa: CASSDTGSGNTIYF
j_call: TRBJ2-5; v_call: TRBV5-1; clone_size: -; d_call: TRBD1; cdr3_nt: TGCGCCAGCAGCTTGAAGCTGGGACAGGGGATCGGAGAGACCCAGTACTTC; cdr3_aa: CASSLKLGQGIGETQYF
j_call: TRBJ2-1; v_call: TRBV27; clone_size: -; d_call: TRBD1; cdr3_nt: TGTGCCAGCAGTTTTAGAAGGGACAGGGTCTACAATGAGCAGTTCTTC; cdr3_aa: CASSFRRDRVYNEQFF
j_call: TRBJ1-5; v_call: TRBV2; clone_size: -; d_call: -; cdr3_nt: TGTGCCAGCAGTGGAGGGGGGGGCGGAATGGATCAGCCCCAGCATTTT; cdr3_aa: CASSGGGGGMDQPQHF